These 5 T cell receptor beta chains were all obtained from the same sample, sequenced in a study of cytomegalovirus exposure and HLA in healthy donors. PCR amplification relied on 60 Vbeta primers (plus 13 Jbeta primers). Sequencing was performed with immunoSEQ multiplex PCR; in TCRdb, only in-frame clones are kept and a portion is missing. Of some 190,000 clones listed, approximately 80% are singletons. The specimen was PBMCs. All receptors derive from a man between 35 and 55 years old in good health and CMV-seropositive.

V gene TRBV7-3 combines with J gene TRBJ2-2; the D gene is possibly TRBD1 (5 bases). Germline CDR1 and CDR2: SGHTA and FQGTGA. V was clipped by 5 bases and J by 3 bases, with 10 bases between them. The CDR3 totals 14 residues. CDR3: CASSRDRYTGELFF. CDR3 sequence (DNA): TGTGCCAGCAGCCGAGACAGATACACCGGGGAGCTGTTTTTT.

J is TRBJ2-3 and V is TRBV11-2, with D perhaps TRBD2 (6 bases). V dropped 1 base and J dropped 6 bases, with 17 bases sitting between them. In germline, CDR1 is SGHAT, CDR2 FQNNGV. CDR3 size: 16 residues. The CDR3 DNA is TGTGCCAGCAGCTTAGGACCCCGGGGCGGGGAGGATACGCAGTATTTT. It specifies CASSLGPRGGEDTQYF.

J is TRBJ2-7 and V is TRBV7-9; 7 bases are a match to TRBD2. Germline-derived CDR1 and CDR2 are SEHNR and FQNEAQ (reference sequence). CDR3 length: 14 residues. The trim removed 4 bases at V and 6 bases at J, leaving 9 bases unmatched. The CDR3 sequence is CASSSPAGPLEQYF. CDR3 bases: TGTGCCAGCAGCTCACCAGCGGGACCTCTCGAGCAGTACTTC.

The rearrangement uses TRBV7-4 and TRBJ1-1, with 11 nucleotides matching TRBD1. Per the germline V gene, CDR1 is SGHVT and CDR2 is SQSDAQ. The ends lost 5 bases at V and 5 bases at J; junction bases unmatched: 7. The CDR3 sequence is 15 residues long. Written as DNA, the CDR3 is TGTGCCAGCAGCAGCGCCGGGACAGGGGGTACTGAAGCTTTCTTT. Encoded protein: CASSSAGTGGTEAFF.

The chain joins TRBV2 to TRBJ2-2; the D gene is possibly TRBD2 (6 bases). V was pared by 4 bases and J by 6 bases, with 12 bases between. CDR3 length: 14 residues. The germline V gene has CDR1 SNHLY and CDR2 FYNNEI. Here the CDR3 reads CASSVWSGSGELFF. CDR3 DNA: TGTGCCAGCAGTGTTTGGAGCGGGTCCGGGGAGCTGTTTTTT.